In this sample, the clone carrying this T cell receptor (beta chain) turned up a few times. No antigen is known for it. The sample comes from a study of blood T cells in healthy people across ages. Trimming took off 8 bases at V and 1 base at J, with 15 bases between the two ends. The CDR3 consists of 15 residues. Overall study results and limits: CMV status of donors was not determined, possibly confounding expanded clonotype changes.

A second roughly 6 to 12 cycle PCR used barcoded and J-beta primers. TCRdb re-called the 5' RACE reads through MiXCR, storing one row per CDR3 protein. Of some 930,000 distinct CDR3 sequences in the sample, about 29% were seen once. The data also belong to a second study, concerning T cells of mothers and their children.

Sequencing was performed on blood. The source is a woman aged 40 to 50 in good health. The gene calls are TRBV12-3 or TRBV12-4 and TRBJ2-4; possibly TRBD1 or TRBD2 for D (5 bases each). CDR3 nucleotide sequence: TGTGCCAGCGCCGCAGAGAGGGGTGCCAAAAACATTCAGTACTTC. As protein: CASAAERGAKNIQYF.